This T cell receptor (beta chain) comes out of a study of pediatric ulcerative colitis (dated by TCRdb to about 2019). Describing the broader study: About 10 newly diagnosed, treatment-naive pediatric ulcerative colitis patients and four non-IBD control children each provided paired blood and rectal samples. On the study overall, not on this receptor specifically: For technical reasons, blood samples from a couple of patients gave substantially fewer templates, and these samples were excluded from the blood-rectal overlap analysis. Significantly higher autologous blood-rectal clonal overlap was found in ulcerative colitis patients than in controls, which suggested increased T cell trafficking to inflamed tissue. Controls, mild-moderate and acute severe colitis patients were separated by rectal repertoire features, and reduced rectal diversity due to clonal expansions was observed in acute severe colitis. With only a few individuals, the healthy control group was small. Because repertoires came from total lymphocyte DNA, patterns in rare subsets such as regulatory T cells may not be reflected. Two rectal CDR3 clonotypes were found in every ulcerative colitis patient but in no control.

The germline V gene gives CDR1 as SGHTA and CDR2 as FQGTGA. V is reduced by 0 bases and J by 5 bases, leaving a spacing of 3 bases between them. Including cysteine and phenylalanine, the CDR3 has 12 amino acids. CDR3 DNA only is kept here, 36 bases in frame from base 1. With respect to this clone: No cognate antigen has been identified for it. No quality values exist for individual bases; no much larger clone is one base distant.

Using the immunoSEQ TRB Survey service, rearranged CDR3 beta regions were amplified from genomic DNA with multiplex V and J primers. To keep sequencing depth equal across samples, survey-level depth of up to 500,000 reads per sample was applied. Libraries were purified and pooled, and sequencing was performed on Illumina technology. The paper's data handling went like this. Productive clonality, sample overlap, pairwise scatters, CDR3 beta length, V/D/J gene usage and productiveness were assessed with immunoSEQ online tools. Calculated diversity was the number of unique rearrangements divided by total templates times 100; Shannon and Simpson indices were also computed. Z-score normalized data were analyzed by principal component analysis with the R prcomp function and the ggbiplot package. Morisita's index was used to measure clonal overlap between blood and rectum within each subject. TCRdb took this table from immuneACCESS and kept in-frame rearrangements with V and J called. Such tables lack part of the clones; where checked against another copy, unresolved V genes explain under half of the gap, and the rest is unexplained. The V and J calls and clone size are taken from that table; D and trimming were inferred from the DNA. The table for this sample lists more than 50,000 clones; 85% to 90% of them were counted only once. Of the sample, over 1.3% is held by the ten largest clones.

Controls underwent colonoscopy for suspected IBD, had macroscopically and histologically normal endoscopy, and were not diagnosed with IBD within the following year. Blood was sampled at the time of the colonoscopy. The Wizard kit (Promega) was used to extract genomic DNA from the blood and intestinal samples. The rearrangement combines TRBV7-3 with TRBJ2-3, with the D gene not clear enough to name. The sample comprised blood. The TCR comes from a boy aged 10-17 years who was a control in a study of pediatric ulcerative colitis. In nucleotides, the sequence is TGTGCCAGCAGCTTAACGGGAGATACGCAGTATTTT. It encodes CASSLTGDTQYF.